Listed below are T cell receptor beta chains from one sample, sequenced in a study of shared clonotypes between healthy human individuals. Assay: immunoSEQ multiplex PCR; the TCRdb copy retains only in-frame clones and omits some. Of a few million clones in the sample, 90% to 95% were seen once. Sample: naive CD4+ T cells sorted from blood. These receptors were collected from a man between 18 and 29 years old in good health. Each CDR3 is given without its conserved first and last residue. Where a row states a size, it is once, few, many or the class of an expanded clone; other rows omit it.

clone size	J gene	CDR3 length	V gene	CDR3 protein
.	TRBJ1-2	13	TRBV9	ASSVDRGSYDGYT
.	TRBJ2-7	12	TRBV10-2	ASSEWTGWYEQY
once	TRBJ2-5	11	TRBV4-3	ASSQGPRFMQY
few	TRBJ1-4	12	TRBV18	ASSPDGTNEKLF
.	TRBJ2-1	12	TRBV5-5	ASMGQGASNEQF
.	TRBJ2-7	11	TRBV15	ATSSAAGDEQY
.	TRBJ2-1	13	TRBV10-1	ASSEQREGWDEQF
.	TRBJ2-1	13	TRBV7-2	ASSPPLRLINEQF
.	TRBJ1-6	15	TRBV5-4	ASSSRSRGSYNSPLH
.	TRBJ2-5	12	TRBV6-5	ASRKQGSQETQY
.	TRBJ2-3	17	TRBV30	AWTLPPGTSGPSTDTQY
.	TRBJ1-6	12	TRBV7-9	ASSLDGRKPPLH
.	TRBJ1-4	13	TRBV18	ASSPRTGENEKLF
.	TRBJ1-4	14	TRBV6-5	ASSFLPGQGLPKLF
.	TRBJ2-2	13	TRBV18	ASSQGTTNTGELF
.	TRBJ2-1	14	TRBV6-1	ASSEARLGGYNEQF
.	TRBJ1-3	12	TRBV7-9	ASSRTSSGNTIY
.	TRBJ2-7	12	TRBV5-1	ASSPTGGTYEQY
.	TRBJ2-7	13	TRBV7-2	ASSPQRDRDYEQY
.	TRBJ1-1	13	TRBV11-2	ASSPRDREKGEAF
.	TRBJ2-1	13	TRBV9	ASSVASGAYNEQF
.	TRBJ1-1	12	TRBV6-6	ASSYSERDTEAF
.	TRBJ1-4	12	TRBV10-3	AISRGAGEEKLF
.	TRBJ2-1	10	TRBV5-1	ASSLEGGEQF
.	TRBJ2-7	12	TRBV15	ATSRDFGAYEQY
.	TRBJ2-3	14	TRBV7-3	ASSLGLAGGTDTQY
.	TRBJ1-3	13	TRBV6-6	ASSYRRSSGNTIY
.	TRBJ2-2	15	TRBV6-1	ASSGPSRRVFTGELF
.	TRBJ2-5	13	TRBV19	ASSTPGTGLETQY
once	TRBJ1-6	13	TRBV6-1	AIRTVLINNSPLH
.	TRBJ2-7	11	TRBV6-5	ASRRLGAYEQY
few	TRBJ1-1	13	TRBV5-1	ASSWTWAGNTEAF
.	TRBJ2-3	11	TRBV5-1	ASSLTGTDTQY
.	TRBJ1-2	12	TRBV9	ASSVDRGAGGYT
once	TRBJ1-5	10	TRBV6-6	ASRDQDQPQH
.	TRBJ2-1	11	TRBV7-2	ASSWDGSNEQF
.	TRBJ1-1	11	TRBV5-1	ASSTRDGAEAF
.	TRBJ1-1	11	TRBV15	ATSFTENTEAF
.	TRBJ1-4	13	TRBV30	AWSRGESKNEKLF
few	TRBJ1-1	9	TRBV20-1	SAAWNTEAF
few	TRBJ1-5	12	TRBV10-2	ASSESQANQPQH
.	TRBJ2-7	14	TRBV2	ASSEARTGGNYEQY
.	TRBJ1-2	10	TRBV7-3	ASSLDGYGYT
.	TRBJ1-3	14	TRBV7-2	ASSTNGRPGGNTIY
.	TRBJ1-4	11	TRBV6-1	ASSEASEEKLF